Below are 10 T cell receptor beta chains sequenced from a single sample in a study of OX40 agonist ivuxolimab in advanced cancers. The table came from immunoSEQ multiplex PCR; TCRdb's copy has only in-frame clones and leaves some out. This table has approximately 28,000 clones, about 88% appearing once. Sequenced material: CD4+ or CD8+ T cells sorted from blood, taken in a trial of the OX40 agonist ivuxolimab. These TCRs come from an adult with an advanced solid tumor such as melanoma, head and neck, liver or kidney cancer.

The CDR3 spells CASSAGLAGTNEQFF. The CDR3 region has the DNA TGTGCCAGCAGCGCGGGACTAGCGGGGACCAATGAGCAGTTCTTC. The chain couples TRBV5-8 to TRBJ2-1, with 13 bases matching TRBD2. This CDR3 comprises 15 residues. V was pared by 4 bases and J by 6 bases, with 4 bases of the junction left unmatched. Germline V lookup: CDR1 SGHTS, CDR2 YDEGEE. The whole variable domain, remainder taken from reference TRBV5-8 and TRBJ2-1, is EAGVTQSPTHLIKTRGQQATLRCSPISGHTSVYWYQQALGLGLQFLLWYDEGEERNRGNFPPRFSGRQFPNYSSELNVNALELEDSALYLCASSAGLAGTNEQFFGPGTRLTVL.

The chain joins TRBV25-1 to TRBJ1-1; D may be TRBD1 (5 bases). The CDR3 spans 11 residues. Deletions cut 8 bases from V and 4 bases from J, with 8 bases between. The germline V gene has CDR1 MGHDK and CDR2 SYGVNS. CDR3 nucleotide sequence: TGTGCCAGCGGAAGGGGCACTGAAGCTTTCTTT. Residues: CASGRGTEAFF.

The gene calls are TRBV4-3 and TRBJ1-2; possibly TRBD1 for D (5 bases). With 1 base removed from V and 4 bases from J, the gap between germline ends came to 16 bases. This CDR3 is 16 amino acids long. Germline V gives CDR1 LGHNA, CDR2 YSLEER. CDR3 in DNA: TGCGCCAGCAGCCAAGTGGGGGAGGGCTTCGTCTATGGCTACACCTTC. Residues: CASSQVGEGFVYGYTF.

The V call is TRBV5-3, the J call TRBJ1-1; D call uncertain. TRBV5-3 counts as an open reading frame of uncertain function. The CDR3 runs 13 residues. V lost 8 bases and J lost 0, with 11 bases in between. The CDR3 spells CASSPFVNTEAFF. The DNA for the CDR3 is TGTGCCAGCAGCCCCTTCGTGAACACTGAAGCTTTCTTT.

V usage is TRBV4-3 and J usage is TRBJ2-7; 8 bases map to TRBD1. The CDR3 is 13 amino acids. Trimming removed 1 base from V and 4 bases from J; junction bases left unmatched: 0. Germline V lookup: CDR1 LGHNA, CDR2 YSLEER. The CDR3 region has the DNA TGCGCCAGCAGCCAAGGGACAGGGTACGAGCAGTACTTC. Translating it yields CASSQGTGYEQYF.

The chain uses TRBV19 and TRBJ1-2, with a weak D call TRBD1 (5 bases). CDR3 length: 14 residues. Between the trimmed V and J ends, which lost 3 bases and 4 bases, there was a span of 12 bases. CDR1 and CDR2 from the germline V gene are LNHDA and SQIVND (reference sequence). The CDR3 sequence is CASSIPGNAYGYTF. The DNA of the CDR3 is TGTGCCAGTAGTATCCCAGGGAACGCCTATGGCTACACCTTC.

CDR3 region: CASSPAGLAGGNIQYF. The DNA of the CDR3 is TGTGCCAGCAGCCCCGCGGGACTAGCGGGAGGGAACATTCAGTACTTC. This chain links TRBV7-2 with TRBJ2-4; 16 nucleotides line up with TRBD2. CDR3 length: 16 residues. Germline trimming cut 5 bases from V and 7 bases from J; bases unmatched to any gene: 5. CDR1 and CDR2 (germline): SGHTA, FQGNSA.

The V and J genes are TRBV7-9 and TRBJ2-4; D is uncertain. Germline lookup yields CDR1 SEHNR and CDR2 FQNEAQ (reference sequence). The length of the CDR3 is 14 residues. The ends were cut back, 1 base at V and 4 bases at J, with 8 bases in the middle. The CDR3 is CASSLDKEKNIQYF. CDR3 coding DNA: TGTGCCAGCAGCTTAGACAAGGAGAAAAACATTCAGTACTTC.

The V gene is TRBV2, the J gene TRBJ2-5; TRBD2 is a possible D gene (7 bases). V shed 7 bases and J shed 11 bases, with 20 bases lying between them. The CDR3 runs 13 residues. Germline V gene data show CDR1 as SNHLY and CDR2 as FYNNEI. The CDR3 reads CASTVAGAGEQYF. The CDR3, as DNA: TGTGCCAGCACGGTGGCAGGGGCGGGAGAGCAGTACTTC.

CDR3 in amino acids: CASSQAWDTSTYEQYF. CDR3 DNA sequence: TGCGCCAGCAGCCAAGCATGGGACACGTCCACCTACGAGCAGTACTTC. The chain links TRBV4-1 to TRBJ2-7, with TRBD1 as a possible D gene (6 bases). V was cut by 1 base and J by 2 bases, with 15 bases left in between. CDR1 and CDR2 (germline): MGHRA, YSYEKL. The CDR3 is 16 amino acids.